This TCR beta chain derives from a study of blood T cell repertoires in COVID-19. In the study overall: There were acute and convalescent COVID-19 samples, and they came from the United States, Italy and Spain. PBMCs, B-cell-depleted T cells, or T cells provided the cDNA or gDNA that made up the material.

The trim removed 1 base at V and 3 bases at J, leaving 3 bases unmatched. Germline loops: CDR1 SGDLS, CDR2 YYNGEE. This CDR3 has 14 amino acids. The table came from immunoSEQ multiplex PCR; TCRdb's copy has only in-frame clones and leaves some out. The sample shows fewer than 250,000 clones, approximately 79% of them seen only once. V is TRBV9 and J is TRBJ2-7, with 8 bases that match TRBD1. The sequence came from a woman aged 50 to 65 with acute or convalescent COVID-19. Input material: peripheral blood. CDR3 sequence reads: CASSVLDRDYEQYF. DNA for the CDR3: TGTGCCAGCAGCGTACTGGACAGGGACTACGAGCAGTACTTC. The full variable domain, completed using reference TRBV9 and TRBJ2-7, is DSGVTQTPKHLITATGQRVTLRCSPRSGDLSVYWYQQSLDQGLQFLIQYYNGEERAKGNILERFSAQQFPDLHSELNLSSLELGDSALYFCASSVLDRDYEQYFGPGTRLTVT.